A selection of T cell receptor beta chains follows, all from one sample in a study of molecular identifiers for immune sequencing clone quantification. TCRdb called the PCR reads again in MiXCR, with one record for every CDR3 protein. This sample carries 300,000 to 400,000 distinct CDR3 sequences, roughly 24% of them seen once, and the ten largest clones take 0.65% to 0.75%. Sequences were obtained from naive CD8+ T cells from blood, with Jurkat cell RNA spiked in. The receptor source for this set is a human donor in good health. Some libraries in this study had Jurkat cell RNA spiked in. CDR3s include the opening cysteine and the closing phenylalanine or tryptophan. Each record gives: V gene, J gene, clone size, D gene, CDR3 DNA, CDR3 protein. A D gene is named only where the DNA matches it firmly. Only some rows state a clone size, as once, few, many or a class for expanded clones.

TRBV13	TRBJ2-7	-	TRBD2	TGTGCCAGCAGCGGGACTACCCTACCCTACGAGCAGTACTTC	CASSGTTLPYEQYF
TRBV28	TRBJ2-2	many	-	TGTGCCAGCAGTTCCTCCCCAACCAGTCGGGAGCTGTTTTTT	CASSSSPTSRELFF
TRBV4-3	TRBJ2-1	-	-	TGCGCCAGCAGCCCTATGGGCCCTAACTCCTACAATGAGCAGTTCTTC	CASSPMGPNSYNEQFF
TRBV12-3/TRBV12-4	TRBJ2-6	many	-	TGTGCCAGCAGCCACACACCCCCCTCTGGGGCCAACGTCCTGACTTTC	CASSHTPPSGANVLTF
TRBV28	TRBJ2-7	many	-	TGTGCCAGCAGCCTGGTTGAAGGGGCCTACGAGCAGTACTTC	CASSLVEGAYEQYF
TRBV7-9	TRBJ2-5	many	-	TGTGCCAGCAGACATCTGGTGGAGGAGACCCAGTACTTC	CASRHLVEETQYF
TRBV6-4	TRBJ2-1	many	-	TGTGCCAGCAGTGACCCCTACCACGTAGGGGGGGCTGGAGGGTATGAGCAGTTCTTC	CASSDPYHVGGAGGYEQFF
TRBV11-2	TRBJ2-7	-	TRBD1	TGTGCCAGCAGCAAGACAGGGGGAAGCGAGCAGTACTTC	CASSKTGGSEQYF
TRBV7-2	TRBJ2-7	many	-	TGTGCCAGCAGCTTAGCCGGTCTAAGTGAGCAGTACTTC	CASSLAGLSEQYF
TRBV7-9	TRBJ1-2	many	-	TGTGCCAGCAGCTCGACAGAGGACTATGGCTACACCTTC	CASSSTEDYGYTF
TRBV13	TRBJ2-7	-	-	TGTGCCAGCAGCCCCCTTTCTCCCCGGGAGCAGTACTTC	CASSPLSPREQYF
TRBV28	TRBJ1-2	-	-	TGTGCCAGCAGCCCCCGGGACGAAAACCGGAACTATGGCTACACCTTC	CASSPRDENRNYGYTF
TRBV27	TRBJ2-3	-	TRBD2	TGTGCCAGCAGTTTATGGGGGCTAGCGGGAGTTAGCACAGATACGCAGTATTTT	CASSLWGLAGVSTDTQYF
TRBV15	TRBJ2-7	few	-	TGTGCCACCAGCAGAGTGGTTTCCTCCTACGAGCAGTACTTC	CATSRVVSSYEQYF
TRBV7-2	TRBJ2-7	many	-	TGTGCCAGCAGCTTCCCCCCCGGACAGCGCTACGAGCAGTACTTC	CASSFPPGQRYEQYF
TRBV19	TRBJ1-5	-	-	TGTGCCAGTAGTATTGGACTCAGCAATCAGCCCCAGCATTTT	CASSIGLSNQPQHF
TRBV12-3/TRBV12-4	TRBJ2-4	few	-	TGTGCCAGCAGAGACGACCGGGACAAGAAGGACATTCAGTACTTC	CASRDDRDKKDIQYF
TRBV7-9	TRBJ2-1	-	-	TGTGCCAGCAGCTTAGCGGGGAATGAGCAGCTCTTC	CASSLAGNEQLF
TRBV7-7	TRBJ2-3	-	-	TGTGCCAGCAGCCCATGGCTCACAGATACGCAGTATTTT	CASSPWLTDTQYF
TRBV5-1	TRBJ1-4	many	TRBD1	TGCGCCAGCGGCGGACAGGGATCCCCTAATGAAAAACTGTTTTTT	CASGGQGSPNEKLFF